This T cell receptor (beta chain) was found in a study of blood T cell repertoires in COVID-19. Study-wide context: PBMCs, B-cell-depleted T cells, or T cells were the source of the cDNA or gDNA that made up the material.

How the authors handled the data: Estimates of nucleated cell counts were drawn from the amplification of reference gene primers. Measured with immunoSEQ multiplex PCR; TCRdb has only the in-frame clones, and not every one. Clonal size and the V and J genes are those of that table, whereas D and trimming came from the DNA. The table shows approximately 90,000 clones, with 65% to 90% occurring only once. Germline CDR1 reads SGHRS; CDR2 reads YFSETQ. This CDR3 has 15 amino acids. V lost 0 bases and J 9 bases, leaving 16 bases between the germline ends. The source of this sequence is a man in his sixties with acute or convalescent COVID-19. The chain recombines TRBV5-1 with TRBJ2-1; D is unresolved. The specimen sequenced was peripheral blood. CDR3 in amino acids: CASSLDSRRVVEQFF. The CDR3 region has the DNA TGCGCCAGCAGCTTGGATTCTAGGAGAGTAGTTGAGCAGTTCTTC.